This T cell receptor beta chain was captured by sequencing in a study of T cells in tumors after PD-1 blockade (dated by TCRdb to between 2018 and 2021). Background on the whole study: Patients with prior checkpoint blockade, systemic immunosuppressant use, or recent radiotherapy or other anti-cancer therapy within 4 weeks were excluded. Patients were treated with either pembrolizumab 200 mg every 3 weeks or cemiplimab 350 mg every 2 weeks. While on anti-PD-1 treatment, some of the patients also continued taking daily vismodegib 150 mg. An average of roughly 26,000 TCR templates (range about 550-100,000) and several thousand unique clonotypes was obtained for tumor samples, approximately 19-fold deeper than single-cell TCR sequencing. Paired single-cell RNA and TCR sequencing was done in the study on site-matched tumors from patients with BCC or SCC, both before and after anti-PD-1 therapy. RECIST version 1.1 was used to evaluate clinical response.

The immunoSEQ platform was used for deep TCRbeta sequencing. Per the authors' processing: For further analysis, only productive rearrangements were exported from the immunoSEQ Analyzer. A two-sided binomial test with a Bonferroni-corrected P below 0.01 was used to call clones that significantly expanded or contracted between timepoints. Bulk TCRbeta clonotypes were assigned T cell phenotypes by matching to single-cell RNA+TCR-seq clones sharing the same TCRbeta sequence. Tumor enrichment of a clone was calculated by dividing the clone's tumor frequency by the clone's PBMC frequency, both taken from bulk TCR sequencing. GLIPH was used to group TCRs into specificity groups, clusters of distinct TCRs likely recognizing common antigens via shared CDR3 motifs. TCRdb carries this immuneACCESS record with in-frame sequences only. Its versions omit some clonotypes, under half of them owing to an unresolved V gene in the studies checked, with the rest unexplained. V and J calls and clone size are given by that table; D and trimming were obtained from the DNA. In this sample the table shows roughly 12,000 clones, under 80% of which occur a single time. The leading ten clones occupy 15% to 20% of the sample.

The time point label, read with the paper, signifies: before anti-PD-1 therapy. Site-matched tumor biopsies were taken from the same primary tumor before and after PD-1 blockade. For bulk TCRbeta sequencing, genomic DNA was extracted from tumor biopsies or peripheral blood, and input amounts ranged from roughly 600 ng to 6,500 ng. To increase sensitivity for rare clonotypes compared with single-cell TCR sequencing, remaining biopsy material was subjected to bulk TCRbeta sequencing. Every patient was a poor candidate for surgical resection and had histologically proven advanced or metastatic basal or squamous cell carcinoma. Of the roughly 10 patients making up the basal cell carcinoma cohort, roughly eight underwent bulk tumor TCR sequencing. Fresh biopsies were taken from the primary tumor site, and part of the biopsy material was kept in RNAlater for exome and bulk TCR sequencing. This clone was picked up one time. What antigen it recognizes has not been identified. No per-base quality is available; no much larger clone lies one base away.

CDR1 and CDR2 are drawn from the germline V gene: SNHLY, FYNNEI. From cysteine to phenylalanine, the CDR3 is 15 amino acids long. Only the CDR3 portion is preserved as DNA: 45 bases, with reading frame beginning at the first base. A distance of 15 bases separates the germline ends of V and J, which lose 2 bases and 7 bases respectively. Points the paper makes about the study in general: Clonal replacement was seen only when comparing pre- and post-treatment samples and not when comparing two pre-treatment samples, which argues against artifacts from biopsy timing or location. Exhausted CD8+ clones expanded after therapy were found to be mostly novel clonotypes undetected pre-treatment, suggesting clonal replacement rather than reinvigoration of pre-existing clones. Roughly 38% of TCR clonotypes from the tumor were detected in blood, and certain novel exhausted tumor clones were present in blood collected before treatment, which suggests recruitment from the periphery. The source of novel T cell clones was not identified, and lymphoid organs or rare unexpanded clones within the tumor or the tumor periphery could be included among the possible sources.

The input for sequencing was tumor tissue, taken before anti-PD-1 treatment. The V and J genes are TRBV2 and TRBJ2-1; no D gene is confidently identified. The clonotype was recovered from a human donor with basal cell carcinoma. The sequence in DNA is TGTGCCAGCAGTGAAATGGGATCCTCTGTTAATGAGCAGTTCTTC. The resulting protein is CASSEMGSSVNEQFF.